Following are 20 T cell receptor beta chains from one sample sequenced in a study of blood T cell repertoires in COVID-19. The table came from immunoSEQ multiplex PCR; TCRdb's copy has only in-frame clones and leaves some out. This table has approximately 140,000 clones, roughly nine tenths appearing once. Sequenced input: peripheral blood. These receptors all stem from a woman aged 55-69 years with active or convalescent COVID-19.

The genes are TRBV6-2 or TRBV6-3 and TRBJ1-2; no definite D call. The V end was cut by 2 bases, the J end by 9 bases, with 13 bases between. The germline CDR1 and CDR2 sequences are MNHEY and SVGEGT. The CDR3 covers 13 residues. This chain's CDR3 is CASSYPSGVSYTF. CDR3 nucleotides: TGTGCCAGCAGTTACCCTTCCGGAGTGAGCTACACCTTC.

As regards this clone: Its ends do not fully match the called genes, so a read error is possible. This CDR3 reads CASSLAGTSGGADF. As DNA, the CDR3 is TGTGCCAGCAGCTTGGCTGGGACTAGCGGGGGGGCGGACTTC. V and J are TRBV5-6 and TRBJ2-5, with 16 bases matching TRBD2. The CDR3 has 14 amino acids. Germline V gene data show CDR1 as SGHDT and CDR2 as YYEEEE.

V is TRBV4-3 and J is TRBJ2-2, with TRBD2 matching over 7 bases. CDR1 and CDR2 from the germline V gene are LGHNA and YSLEER. V dropped 3 bases and J dropped 1; count of bases not matched to a gene: 8. The CDR3 consists of 17 residues. The CDR3 nucleotides read TGCGCCAGCAGCCAGTATGAGGCGGGGGTGAACACCGGGGAGCTGTTTTTT. This encodes CASSQYEAGVNTGELFF.

This chain connects TRBV18 to TRBJ1-2, with TRBD1 as a possible D gene (5 bases). Germline V CDR1 and CDR2: KGHSH, LQKENI. Trimming removed 1 base at V and 2 bases at J, with 23 bases between. The CDR3 is 19 amino acids. The CDR3 is CASSPLDLRQGLLNYGYTF. The CDR3, as DNA: TGTGCCAGCTCACCACTAGACTTACGGCAGGGCCTTCTCAACTATGGCTACACCTTC.

Written as DNA, the CDR3 is TGTGCCAGCAGCGAAGTACCGGGACTCGGCACAGATACGCAGTATTTT. Its translation: CASSEVPGLGTDTQYF. V and J are TRBV9 and TRBJ2-3; D possibly corresponds to TRBD2 (6 bases). The CDR3 loop spans 16 amino acids. Trimming shortened V by 3 bases and J by 1 base, and 15 bases separated the two germline ends. Germline-derived CDR1 and CDR2 are SGDLS and YYNGEE.

This clone has more than one count but fewer than ten. The V and J genes are TRBV7-8 and TRBJ1-5; no reliable D call. Per germline, CDR1 SGHVS and CDR2 FQNEAQ. The V and J ends lost 6 bases and 12 bases respectively, with 15 bases between them. The CDR3 is 12 residues long. CDR3 DNA: TGTGCCAGCAGTCCAGTGGAGGGTCTCCAGCATTTT. Protein: CASSPVEGLQHF.

The chain is built from TRBV5-5 and TRBJ1-2; tentatively, D is TRBD1 (6 bases). Germline-derived CDR1 and CDR2 are SGHKS and YYEKEE (reference sequence). V lost 0 bases and J lost 4, with 10 bases in between. The CDR3 contains 14 residues. In DNA, the CDR3 is TGTGCCAGCAGCTTGGCCGGCAGGGGCTATGGCTACACCTTC. Protein product: CASSLAGRGYGYTF. The variable domain in full, completed from reference TRBV5-5 and TRBJ1-2, reads DAGVTQSPTHLIKTRGQQVTLRCSPISGHKSVSWYQQVLGQGPQFIFQYYEKEERGRGNFPDRFSARQFPNYSSELNVNALLLGDSALYLCASSLAGRGYGYTFGSGTRLTVV.

V is TRBV5-4 and J is TRBJ2-3; D unresolved. Germline lookup yields CDR1 SGHNT and CDR2 YYREEE (reference sequence). This CDR3 comprises 11 residues. Trimming left V 0 bases short and J 9 bases short, with 5 bases between. The DNA of the CDR3 is TGTGCCAGCAGCTTGGGTTCGACGCAGTATTTT. Its translation is CASSLGSTQYF.

This chain uses TRBV6-6 with TRBJ2-5, with 8 bases matching TRBD2. The V gene end was trimmed by 4 bases and the J gene end by 4 bases; junction bases not matched to a gene: 5. This CDR3 is 14 amino acids long. Germline values: CDR1 MNHNY, CDR2 SVGAGI (reference sequence). DNA of the CDR3: TGTGCCAGCAGTTGGGGGAGCGGGGGAGAGACCCAGTACTTC. Its translation is CASSWGSGGETQYF.

The V and J genes are TRBV5-4 and TRBJ2-2; TRBD1 is a possible D gene (5 bases). The CDR3 is 12 residues long. The germline CDR1 and CDR2 sequences are SGHNT and YYREEE (reference sequence). V was cut by 7 bases and J by 8 bases, with 12 bases left in between. The CDR3 DNA sequence: TGTGCCAGCCATTTGGGGCGGGGGGAGCTGTTTTTT. The encoded protein is CASHLGRGELFF.

The CDR3 protein is CASSQDRVPNEKLFF. The CDR3, as DNA: TGCGCCAGCAGCCAAGACAGGGTCCCTAATGAAAAACTGTTTTTT. This chain joins TRBV4-3 and TRBJ1-4; weak D call: TRBD1 (5 bases). Trimming pared 0 bases from V and 3 bases from J, leaving 8 bases between. This CDR3 is built from 15 residues. Germline CDR1 and CDR2: LGHNA and YSLEER.

The J gene is TRBJ2-1, the V gene TRBV2; the D is unclear. Per germline, CDR1 SNHLY and CDR2 FYNNEI. Deletions cut 5 bases from V and 4 bases from J, with 6 bases between. This CDR3 comprises 12 residues. The CDR3 spells CASSFSYNEQFF. The CDR3 DNA sequence: TGTGCCAGCAGTTTCAGTTACAATGAGCAGTTCTTC. Full variable domain (rest looked up from reference TRBV2 and TRBJ2-1): EPEVTQTPSHQVTQMGQEVILRCVPISNHLYFYWYRQILGQKVEFLVSFYNNEISEKSEIFDDQFSVERPDGSNFTLKIRSTKLEDSAMYFCASSFSYNEQFFGPGTRLTVL.

This clone was seen only once. The chain has TRBV12-3 or TRBV12-4 and TRBJ1-5; D not certain. V lost 3 bases to trimming and J lost 1 base, with 4 bases between them. The CDR3 is made up of 13 amino acids. CDR3 coding DNA: TGTGCCAGCAGTTTTCGGAGCAATCAGCCCCAGCATTTT. It codes for CASSFRSNQPQHF.

The rearrangement uses TRBV2 and TRBJ1-2; TRBD1 might be the D (6 bases). This CDR3 spans 15 amino acids. Germline assignment: CDR1 SNHLY and CDR2 FYNNEI. V lost 6 bases, J lost 4 bases, and 18 bases lay in between. The CDR3 region is CASRETGGISYGYTF. CDR3 sequence (DNA): TGTGCCAGCAGGGAGACGGGGGGCATCTCCTATGGCTACACCTTC. The full variable domain, rest sourced from reference TRBV2 and TRBJ1-2, is EPEVTQTPSHQVTQMGQEVILRCVPISNHLYFYWYRQILGQKVEFLVSFYNNEISEKSEIFDDQFSVERPDGSNFTLKIRSTKLEDSAMYFCASRETGGISYGYTFGSGTRLTVV.

The V and J genes are TRBV6-4 and TRBJ2-3; 13 bases are a match to TRBD2. In germline, CDR1 is MRHNA, CDR2 SNTAGT. V trimming: 5 bases; J trimming: 6 bases; junction bases outside the gene matches: 5. The length of the CDR3 is 15 residues. The chain's CDR3 is CASSPGLAGLDTQYF. CDR3 DNA: TGTGCCAGCAGTCCGGGACTAGCGGGGTTGGATACGCAGTATTTT.

This clone was seen once. The V and J genes are TRBV3-1 (or the pseudogene TRBV3-2) and TRBJ2-7; TRBD2 might be the D (7 bases). CDR3 length equals 15 residues. V lost 2 bases, J lost 5 bases, and 16 bases lay in between. From germline, CDR1 is LGHDT and CDR2 YNNKEL (reference sequence). CDR3 protein: CASSQRGGDRNEQYF. In nucleotides, the CDR3 is TGTGCCAGCAGCCAAAGAGGGGGGGATAGGAACGAGCAGTACTTC.

The rearrangement links TRBV29-1 to TRBJ1-2; D may be TRBD1 (6 bases). CDR1 and CDR2 from the germline V gene are SQVTM and ANQGSEA. The V and J ends lost 0 bases and 6 bases respectively, with 8 bases between them. CDR3 length: 12 residues. CDR3 nucleotides: TGCAGCGTTGAAGACAGGGGTAATGGCTACACCTTC. Its protein product is CSVEDRGNGYTF.

V is TRBV7-2 and J is TRBJ2-4, with 10 bases fitting TRBD1. Trimming at V came to 6 bases and at J to 7 bases, leaving 12 bases not matched to a gene. The germline CDR1 and CDR2 sequences are SGHTA and FQGNSA. This CDR3 region has 16 residues. CDR3 residues: CASSPPGQGNSNIQYF. The CDR3 region has the DNA TGTGCCAGCAGTCCTCCGGGACAGGGGAATAGCAACATTCAGTACTTC.

This chain links TRBV11-2 with TRBJ2-7; TRBD2 matches at 8 bases. CDR3 length: 16 amino acids. V lost 5 bases to trimming and J lost 4 bases; unmatched junction nucleotides: 13. CDR1 is SGHAT, CDR2 FQNNGV, per germline. The CDR3 DNA sequence: TGTGCCAGCAGCCTCGCCGTCCGGGGGGGCCTGTACGAGCAGTACTTC. Protein product: CASSLAVRGGLYEQYF.

The rearrangement joins TRBV4-2 to TRBJ1-5, with 8 bases identical to TRBD1. Germline trimming cut 0 bases from V and 7 bases from J; bases unmatched to any gene: 5. Germline V gene lookup returns CDR1 LGHNA and CDR2 YNFKEQ. The CDR3 contains 15 residues. In DNA form, the CDR3 reads TGTGCCAGCAGCCAAGATCAGGGACAGGAGCAGCCCCAGCATTTT. Amino acids: CASSQDQGQEQPQHF.